Listed below are T cell receptor beta chains from one sample, sequenced in a study of radiotherapy plus CTLA-4 blockade in lung cancer. The table came from immunoSEQ multiplex PCR; TCRdb's copy has only in-frame clones and leaves some out. The sample lists under 100,000 clones; approximately 82% were seen once. The input for sequencing was peripheral blood, taken from a patient treated with radiotherapy plus ipilimumab. The receptor set was obtained from a human donor with non-small cell lung cancer that progressed on radiotherapy plus ipilimumab. CDR3s include the opening cysteine and the closing phenylalanine or tryptophan. Fields, in order: J gene, clone size, V gene, D gene, CDR3 DNA, CDR3 protein. The D gene is left open where the match is weak. Clone size is shown for a subset of rows, as once, few, many or a class of expanded clone.

J gene: TRBJ1-1; clone size: -; V gene: TRBV9; D gene: -; CDR3 DNA: TGTGCCAGCAGCGTAGATCAGCAAATGAACACTGAAGCTTTCTTT; CDR3 protein: CASSVDQQMNTEAFF
J gene: TRBJ2-7; clone size: once; V gene: TRBV7-6; D gene: -; CDR3 DNA: TGTGCCAGCAGCTTAGTCGGCTACGAGCAGTACTTC; CDR3 protein: CASSLVGYEQYF
J gene: TRBJ1-6; clone size: -; V gene: TRBV6-5; D gene: -; CDR3 DNA: TGTGCCAGCAGTTACTCGAGCAGACCAGCCTCACCCCTCCACTTT; CDR3 protein: CASSYSSRPASPLHF
J gene: TRBJ2-3; clone size: -; V gene: TRBV10-3; D gene: -; CDR3 DNA: TGTGCCATCAGTGGAGGGGCCCTAAGCACAGATACGCAGTATTTT; CDR3 protein: CAISGGALSTDTQYF
J gene: TRBJ1-4; clone size: -; V gene: TRBV2; D gene: -; CDR3 DNA: TGTGCCAGCAGTCACAGGGTATCGGGAGAAAAACTGTTTTTT; CDR3 protein: CASSHRVSGEKLFF
J gene: TRBJ1-1; clone size: -; V gene: TRBV6-5; D gene: -; CDR3 DNA: TGTGCCAGCAGTTACAGGGGAAGGAACACTGAAGCTTTCTTT; CDR3 protein: CASSYRGRNTEAFF
J gene: TRBJ2-4; clone size: -; V gene: TRBV4-2; D gene: -; CDR3 DNA: TGTGCCAGCAGCCAATCTACAGGGAGTGTCAAAAACATTCAGTACTTC; CDR3 protein: CASSQSTGSVKNIQYF
J gene: TRBJ1-1; clone size: -; V gene: TRBV7-9; D gene: TRBD1; CDR3 DNA: TGTGCCAGCAGCCGACAGGGTCTGGTTATGAACACTGAAGCTTTCTTT; CDR3 protein: CASSRQGLVMNTEAFF
J gene: TRBJ2-3; clone size: -; V gene: TRBV4-3; D gene: TRBD2; CDR3 DNA: TGCGCCAGCAGCCAACTAGCGGGGTCTAGCACAGATACGCAGTATTTT; CDR3 protein: CASSQLAGSSTDTQYF
J gene: TRBJ2-7; clone size: -; V gene: TRBV4-2; D gene: -; CDR3 DNA: TGTGCCAGCAGCCAAGACGAAGTGGGGACCTACGAGCAGTACTTC; CDR3 protein: CASSQDEVGTYEQYF
J gene: TRBJ2-1; clone size: -; V gene: TRBV27; D gene: TRBD2; CDR3 DNA: TGTGCCAGCACACAAATCCCCGGGACTAGCGGGAGTATGAATGAGCAGTTCTTC; CDR3 protein: CASTQIPGTSGSMNEQFF
J gene: TRBJ2-7; clone size: -; V gene: TRBV6-5; D gene: -; CDR3 DNA: TGTGCCAGCAGTGTATTAGAGGGCGAGCAGTACTTC; CDR3 protein: CASSVLEGEQYF
J gene: TRBJ2-7; clone size: -; V gene: TRBV6-5; D gene: -; CDR3 DNA: TGTGCCAGCAGTTACTCGAGTTACAGGGACATCTACGAGCAGTACTTC; CDR3 protein: CASSYSSYRDIYEQYF
J gene: TRBJ1-2; clone size: -; V gene: TRBV5-1; D gene: -; CDR3 DNA: TGCGCCAGCAGCTTGGACGGGAAAAACTATGGCTACACCTTC; CDR3 protein: CASSLDGKNYGYTF
J gene: TRBJ2-5; clone size: -; V gene: TRBV4-2; D gene: TRBD1; CDR3 DNA: TGTGCCAGCCAGCCGGGGGACAGGGAAGAGAAAGAGACCCAGTACTTC; CDR3 protein: CASQPGDREEKETQYF
J gene: TRBJ1-4; clone size: -; V gene: TRBV6-1; D gene: -; CDR3 DNA: TGTGCCAGCAGTGAACTCCTAGCAACTAATGAAAAACTGTTTTTT; CDR3 protein: CASSELLATNEKLFF
J gene: TRBJ2-1; clone size: -; V gene: TRBV7-2; D gene: -; CDR3 DNA: TGTGCCAGCAGCTTAGAACGGGGTTGGCATGAGCAGTTCTTC; CDR3 protein: CASSLERGWHEQFF
J gene: TRBJ1-1; clone size: -; V gene: TRBV29-1; D gene: -; CDR3 DNA: TGCAGCGCTCAAAAGGGGCGGCAGAACACTGAAGCTTTCTTT; CDR3 protein: CSAQKGRQNTEAFF
J gene: TRBJ2-7; clone size: -; V gene: TRBV18; D gene: -; CDR3 DNA: TGTGCCAGCTCGCTGTCCTACGAGCAGTACTTC; CDR3 protein: CASSLSYEQYF
J gene: TRBJ2-5; clone size: once; V gene: TRBV7-6; D gene: TRBD2; CDR3 DNA: TGTGCCAGCAGCTTACGGGGGGTCCCGGGACTAGCGGGAGGACTCAGAAAAGAGACCCAGTACTTC; CDR3 protein: CASSLRGVPGLAGGLRKETQYF
J gene: TRBJ1-2; clone size: -; V gene: TRBV25-1; D gene: -; CDR3 DNA: TGTGCCAGCTCCTCTCGACCCTGGCCCCATGGCTACACCTTC; CDR3 protein: CASSSRPWPHGYTF
J gene: TRBJ2-5; clone size: -; V gene: TRBV5-1; D gene: -; CDR3 DNA: TGCGCCAGCAGCTTGGACCGCGGGGAGACCCAGTACTTC; CDR3 protein: CASSLDRGETQYF
J gene: TRBJ2-3; clone size: -; V gene: TRBV9; D gene: -; CDR3 DNA: TGTGCCAGCAGCCCTCGGGGAGAGCCAGATACGCAGTATTTT; CDR3 protein: CASSPRGEPDTQYF
J gene: TRBJ1-4; clone size: -; V gene: TRBV5-8; D gene: -; CDR3 DNA: TGTGCCAGCAGCTTGTTGCGGGCCGGGGAAAAACTGTTTTTT; CDR3 protein: CASSLLRAGEKLFF
J gene: TRBJ2-5; clone size: -; V gene: TRBV7-9; D gene: -; CDR3 DNA: TGTGCCAGCAGCTTAGGAAGTGGGCAAGAGACCCAGTACTTC; CDR3 protein: CASSLGSGQETQYF
J gene: TRBJ2-7; clone size: -; V gene: TRBV27; D gene: TRBD1; CDR3 DNA: TGTGCCAGCAGTGTCCAACCGACAGGGGCCTACGAGCAGTACTTC; CDR3 protein: CASSVQPTGAYEQYF
J gene: TRBJ1-1; clone size: once; V gene: TRBV6-5; D gene: TRBD1; CDR3 DNA: TGTGCCAGCAGTTACGCCGGGACAGGGGTGGGTGAAGCTTTCTTT; CDR3 protein: CASSYAGTGVGEAFF
J gene: TRBJ1-1; clone size: -; V gene: TRBV6-5; D gene: -; CDR3 DNA: TGTGCCAGCAGCCTGACAAACTTGTGGGACACTGAAGCTTTCTTT; CDR3 protein: CASSLTNLWDTEAFF
J gene: TRBJ2-3; clone size: -; V gene: TRBV27; D gene: TRBD2; CDR3 DNA: TGTGCCACCACCCAACTAGCGGGGAGCACAGATACGCAGTATTTT; CDR3 protein: CATTQLAGSTDTQYF
J gene: TRBJ2-2; clone size: -; V gene: TRBV7-2; D gene: -; CDR3 DNA: TGTGCCAGCAGCTTAAATATCTATGGGGAGCTGTTTTTT; CDR3 protein: CASSLNIYGELFF
J gene: TRBJ1-2; clone size: -; V gene: TRBV4-3; D gene: -; CDR3 DNA: TGCGCCAGCAGCCAAGACGTGACAGGAATTTGGGATGGCTACACCTTC; CDR3 protein: CASSQDVTGIWDGYTF
J gene: TRBJ1-6; clone size: -; V gene: TRBV27; D gene: -; CDR3 DNA: TGTGCCAGCCTGGGGGGGAACAATTCACCCCTCCACTTT; CDR3 protein: CASLGGNNSPLHF
J gene: TRBJ1-1; clone size: -; V gene: TRBV10-3; D gene: TRBD1; CDR3 DNA: TGTGCCATCAGCCTACAGGGGTCCGCTGAAGCTTTCTTT; CDR3 protein: CAISLQGSAEAFF
J gene: TRBJ1-1; clone size: -; V gene: TRBV29-1; D gene: -; CDR3 DNA: TGCAGCGTCTTGACCGAAATGAACACTGAAGCTTTCTTT; CDR3 protein: CSVLTEMNTEAFF
J gene: TRBJ2-3; clone size: -; V gene: TRBV27; D gene: -; CDR3 DNA: TGTGCCAGCAGTTTATTGGGCGGGTGGGGCACAGATACGCAGTATTTT; CDR3 protein: CASSLLGGWGTDTQYF
J gene: TRBJ1-3; clone size: -; V gene: TRBV9; D gene: -; CDR3 DNA: TGTGCCAGCAGCGACCTTCTTACTGGAAACACCATATATTTT; CDR3 protein: CASSDLLTGNTIYF
J gene: TRBJ2-3; clone size: -; V gene: TRBV10-3; D gene: TRBD2; CDR3 DNA: TGTGCCATCAGTGGGTCCGGGGGGAGCACAGATACGCAGTATTTT; CDR3 protein: CAISGSGGSTDTQYF
J gene: TRBJ1-3; clone size: -; V gene: TRBV7-2; D gene: -; CDR3 DNA: TGTGCCAGCAGCTTCCCGGGAAACACCATATATTTT; CDR3 protein: CASSFPGNTIYF
J gene: TRBJ2-1; clone size: -; V gene: TRBV5-4; D gene: -; CDR3 DNA: TGTGCCAGCAGACGGGACGGGGGCACCTACAATGAGCAGTTCTTC; CDR3 protein: CASRRDGGTYNEQFF
J gene: TRBJ2-1; clone size: -; V gene: TRBV18; D gene: -; CDR3 DNA: TGTGCCAGCTCACTGGAAGTGAGGACCACCATTGGTGAGCAGTTCTTC; CDR3 protein: CASSLEVRTTIGEQFF
J gene: TRBJ2-2; clone size: -; V gene: TRBV7-7; D gene: -; CDR3 DNA: TGTGCCAGCAGCCAGCCCACCGGGGAGCTGTTTTTT; CDR3 protein: CASSQPTGELFF
J gene: TRBJ2-5; clone size: -; V gene: TRBV7-2; D gene: TRBD2; CDR3 DNA: TGTGCCATCCCGCGCGGGGGGGACCAAGAGACCCAGTACTTC; CDR3 protein: CAIPRGGDQETQYF
J gene: TRBJ2-3; clone size: -; V gene: TRBV7-2; D gene: -; CDR3 DNA: TGTGCCAGCAGCCCCGGGAGTGCATATACGCAGTATTTT; CDR3 protein: CASSPGSAYTQYF
J gene: TRBJ2-3; clone size: once; V gene: TRBV15; D gene: TRBD2; CDR3 DNA: TGTGCCACCAGCAGAAGGGGCCTTGGCGGGGGGCGGGGAGATACGCAGTATTTT; CDR3 protein: CATSRRGLGGGRGDTQYF
J gene: TRBJ1-2; clone size: -; V gene: TRBV5-1; D gene: -; CDR3 DNA: TGCGCCAGCAGCCCCACCCAAAACTATGGCTACACCTTC; CDR3 protein: CASSPTQNYGYTF
J gene: TRBJ2-3; clone size: -; V gene: TRBV5-1; D gene: -; CDR3 DNA: TGCGCCAGCAGCCCCGGGCCAGGGTCGTACTCGGGAGATACGCAGTATTTT; CDR3 protein: CASSPGPGSYSGDTQYF
J gene: TRBJ1-3; clone size: -; V gene: TRBV18; D gene: -; CDR3 DNA: TGTGCCAGCTCACCAGGAGGGCAGTACTCTGGAAACACCATATATTTT; CDR3 protein: CASSPGGQYSGNTIYF
J gene: TRBJ1-4; clone size: -; V gene: TRBV30; D gene: -; CDR3 DNA: TGTGCCTGGAGACAGGGTGTGGGTGAAAAACTGTTTTTT; CDR3 protein: CAWRQGVGEKLFF
J gene: TRBJ2-5; clone size: -; V gene: TRBV5-1; D gene: TRBD1; CDR3 DNA: TGCGCCAGCAGGCCCGGGACAGCACCTCAAGAGACCCAGTACTTC; CDR3 protein: CASRPGTAPQETQYF
J gene: TRBJ1-2; clone size: -; V gene: TRBV5-4; D gene: -; CDR3 DNA: TGTGCCAGCACCCCCCAGACGGGGTTTGGCTACACCTTC; CDR3 protein: CASTPQTGFGYTF
J gene: TRBJ2-3; clone size: -; V gene: TRBV4-3; D gene: -; CDR3 DNA: TGCGCCAGCAGCCAAGATTTGGCATTTGGACGCGAGGATACGCAGTATTTT; CDR3 protein: CASSQDLAFGREDTQYF
J gene: TRBJ1-2; clone size: few; V gene: TRBV6-6; D gene: -; CDR3 DNA: TGTGCCAGCAGTTACCTACAGGGAAGAGATGGCTACACCTTC; CDR3 protein: CASSYLQGRDGYTF
J gene: TRBJ2-7; clone size: -; V gene: TRBV18; D gene: -; CDR3 DNA: TGTGCCAGCTCACCAGAATCCTACGAGCAGTACTTC; CDR3 protein: CASSPESYEQYF